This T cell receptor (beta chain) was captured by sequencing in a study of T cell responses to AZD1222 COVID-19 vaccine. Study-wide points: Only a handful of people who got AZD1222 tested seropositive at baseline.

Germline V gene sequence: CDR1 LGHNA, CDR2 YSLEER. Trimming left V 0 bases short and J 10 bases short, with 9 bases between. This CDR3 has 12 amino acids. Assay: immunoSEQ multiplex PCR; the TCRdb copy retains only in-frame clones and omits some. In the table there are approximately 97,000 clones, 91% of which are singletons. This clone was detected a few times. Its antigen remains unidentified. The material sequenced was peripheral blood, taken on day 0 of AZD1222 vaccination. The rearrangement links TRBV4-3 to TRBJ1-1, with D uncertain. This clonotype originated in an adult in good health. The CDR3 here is CASSQDGAVAFF. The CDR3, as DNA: TGCGCCAGCAGCCAAGATGGCGCCGTAGCTTTCTTT.